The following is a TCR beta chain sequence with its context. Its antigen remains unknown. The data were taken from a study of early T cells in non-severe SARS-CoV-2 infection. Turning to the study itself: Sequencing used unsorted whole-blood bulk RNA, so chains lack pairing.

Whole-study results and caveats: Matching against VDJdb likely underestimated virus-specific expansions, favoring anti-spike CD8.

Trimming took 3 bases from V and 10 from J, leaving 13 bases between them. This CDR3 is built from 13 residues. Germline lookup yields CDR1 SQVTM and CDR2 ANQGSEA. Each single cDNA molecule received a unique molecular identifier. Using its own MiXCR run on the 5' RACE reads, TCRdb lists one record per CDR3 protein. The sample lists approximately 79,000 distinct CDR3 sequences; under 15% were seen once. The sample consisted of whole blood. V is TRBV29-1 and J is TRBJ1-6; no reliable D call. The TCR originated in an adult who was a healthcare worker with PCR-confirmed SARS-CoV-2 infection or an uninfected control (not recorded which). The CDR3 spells CSVDSGSGSPLHF. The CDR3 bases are TGCAGCGTTGATTCTGGGAGCGGCTCACCCCTCCACTTT.